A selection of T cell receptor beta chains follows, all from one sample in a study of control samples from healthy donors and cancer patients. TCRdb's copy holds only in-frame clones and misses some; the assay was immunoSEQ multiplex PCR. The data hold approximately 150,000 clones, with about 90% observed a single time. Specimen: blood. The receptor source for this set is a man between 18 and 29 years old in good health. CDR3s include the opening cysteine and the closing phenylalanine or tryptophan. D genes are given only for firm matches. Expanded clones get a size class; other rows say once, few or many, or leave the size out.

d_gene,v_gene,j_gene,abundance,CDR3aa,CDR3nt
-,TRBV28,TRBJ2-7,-,CASSGGLGVDEQYF,TGTGCCAGCAGTGGCGGTTTGGGTGTCGACGAGCAGTACTTC
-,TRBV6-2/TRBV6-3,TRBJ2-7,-,CASSYGGAEQYF,TGTGCCAGCAGTTACGGGGGGGCCGAGCAGTACTTC
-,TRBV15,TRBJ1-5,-,CATSRAIRQNNQPQHF,TGTGCCACCAGCAGAGCCATACGACAGAATAATCAGCCCCAGCATTTT
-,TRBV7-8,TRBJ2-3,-,CASSLLGSTDTQYF,TGTGCCAGCAGCTTATTGGGCAGCACAGATACGCAGTATTTT
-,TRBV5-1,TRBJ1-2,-,CASSLGPNYGYTF,TGCGCCAGCAGCTTAGGGCCTAACTATGGCTACACCTTC
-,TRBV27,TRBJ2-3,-,CASSLLGTDTQYF,TGTGCCAGCAGTTTATTGGGCACAGATACGCAGTATTTT
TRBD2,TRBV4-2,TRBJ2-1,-,CASSQVGTSGGAYNEQFF,TGTGCCAGCAGCCAAGTAGGGACTAGCGGGGGGGCCTACAATGAGCAGTTCTTC
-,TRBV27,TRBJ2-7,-,CASSLAGPDDEQYF,TGTGCCAGCAGTTTGGCAGGCCCGGACGACGAGCAGTACTTC
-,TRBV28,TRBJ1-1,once,CASSFRTENTEAFF,TGTGCCAGCAGTTTTAGAACAGAGAACACTGAAGCTTTCTTT
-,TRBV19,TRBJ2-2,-,CASSILGVTGELFF,TGTGCCAGTAGTATATTAGGGGTTACCGGGGAGCTGTTTTTT
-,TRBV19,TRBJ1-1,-,CASSPTVNTEAFF,TGTGCCAGTAGTCCCACGGTGAACACTGAAGCTTTCTTT
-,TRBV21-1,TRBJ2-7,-,CASSAGQGKISYEQYF,TGTGCCAGCAGCGCAGGACAGGGGAAGATTTCGTACGAGCAGTACTTC
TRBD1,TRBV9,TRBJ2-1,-,CASSVTASGTETYNEQFF,TGTGCCAGCAGCGTAACAGCCTCCGGGACAGAGACTTACAATGAGCAGTTCTTC
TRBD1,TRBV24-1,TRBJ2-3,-,CATSDKGQGFDTQYF,TGTGCCACCAGTGATAAGGGACAGGGGTTCGATACGCAGTATTTT
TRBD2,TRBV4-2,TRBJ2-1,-,CASSHIRGTSGHNEQFF,TGTGCCAGCAGCCACATCCGCGGGACTAGCGGCCACAATGAGCAGTTCTTC
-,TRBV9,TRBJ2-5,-,CASSAGRTGETQYF,TGTGCCAGCAGCGCCGGACGAACGGGGGAGACCCAGTACTTC
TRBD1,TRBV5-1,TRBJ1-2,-,CASSPGVSRGRYYGYTF,TGCGCCAGCAGCCCCGGTGTCTCAAGGGGGCGTTACTATGGCTACACCTTC
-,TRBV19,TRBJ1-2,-,CASSIMWEYGYTF,TGTGCCAGTAGTATTATGTGGGAATATGGCTACACCTTC
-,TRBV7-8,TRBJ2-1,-,CASSSPTGSNEQFF,TGTGCCAGCAGCTCCCCGACAGGATCCAATGAGCAGTTCTTC
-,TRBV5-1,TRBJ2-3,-,CASSLAEQPIADTQYF,TGCGCCAGCAGCTTGGCCGAACAGCCTATCGCAGATACGCAGTATTTT
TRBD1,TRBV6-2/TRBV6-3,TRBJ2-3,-,CASSYDRVQDTQYF,TGTGCCAGCAGTTACGACAGGGTACAAGATACGCAGTATTTT
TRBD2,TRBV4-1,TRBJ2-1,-,CASSHPSGGAYEQFF,TGCGCCAGCAGCCACCCAAGCGGGGGGGCCTATGAGCAGTTCTTC
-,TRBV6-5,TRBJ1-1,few,CASSYREDDTEAFF,TGTGCCAGCAGTTACAGGGAGGACGACACTGAAGCTTTCTTT
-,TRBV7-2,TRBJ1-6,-,CASSYSFHRGSPLHF,TGTGCCAGCAGCTACAGTTTTCACCGAGGTTCACCCCTCCACTTT
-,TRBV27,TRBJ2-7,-,CASSLKGRLAYEQYF,TGTGCCAGCAGTTTAAAAGGTCGCCTGGCCTACGAGCAGTACTTC
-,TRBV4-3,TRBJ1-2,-,CASSQDRGNYGYTF,TGCGCCAGCAGCCAAGATAGGGGCAACTATGGCTACACCTTC
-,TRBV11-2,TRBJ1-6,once,CASSNWEAGDSPLHF,TGTGCCAGCAGCAACTGGGAAGCAGGGGATTCACCCCTCCACTTT
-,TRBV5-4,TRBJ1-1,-,CASSLGGAENTEAFF,TGTGCCAGCAGCTTGGGAGGGGCTGAGAACACTGAAGCTTTCTTT
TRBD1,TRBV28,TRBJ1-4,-,CASRRGRGTNEKLFF,TGTGCCAGCAGAAGGGGGCGGGGCACTAATGAAAAACTGTTTTTT
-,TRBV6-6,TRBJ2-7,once,CASSYSEGASYEQYF,TGTGCCAGCAGTTACTCGGAGGGAGCCTCCTACGAGCAGTACTTC
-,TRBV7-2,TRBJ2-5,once,CASSFSGETQYF,TGTGCCAGCAGCTTCTCGGGCGAGACCCAGTACTTC
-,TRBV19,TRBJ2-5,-,CASSHLHSGETQYF,TGTGCCAGTAGTCACCTCCACTCAGGGGAGACCCAGTACTTC
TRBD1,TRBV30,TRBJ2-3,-,CAWSKQGVSTDTQYF,TGTGCCTGGAGTAAACAGGGGGTCAGCACAGATACGCAGTATTTT
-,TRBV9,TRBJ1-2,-,CASSVSGANYGYTF,TGTGCCAGCAGCGTTTCCGGGGCTAACTATGGCTACACCTTC
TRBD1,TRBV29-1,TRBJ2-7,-,CSARTGGYEQYF,TGCAGCGCTCGGACAGGGGGGTACGAGCAGTACTTC
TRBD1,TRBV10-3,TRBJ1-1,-,CATRQGNTEAFF,TGTGCCACCAGACAGGGGAACACTGAAGCTTTCTTT
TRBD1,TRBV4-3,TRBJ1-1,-,CASSQGWDRVSGEAFF,TGCGCCAGCAGCCAAGGGTGGGACAGGGTCTCGGGTGAAGCTTTCTTT
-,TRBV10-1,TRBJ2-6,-,CASSGDGGTTPSGANVLTF,TGCGCCAGCAGTGGGGACGGCGGCACAACCCCCTCTGGGGCCAACGTCCTGACTTTC
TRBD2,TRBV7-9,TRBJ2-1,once,CASSLKAGMAHNEQFF,TGTGCCAGCAGCTTAAAAGCGGGGATGGCCCACAATGAGCAGTTCTTC
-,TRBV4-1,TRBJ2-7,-,CASSPSRGYEQYF,TGCGCCAGCAGCCCTTCCCGGGGCTACGAGCAGTACTTC
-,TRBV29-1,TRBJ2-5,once,CSVDGRQETQYF,TGCAGCGTTGATGGTAGGCAAGAGACCCAGTACTTC
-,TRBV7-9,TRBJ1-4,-,CASSLSFGQGMEKLFF,TGTGCCAGCAGCCTGTCTTTTGGCCAGGGGATGGAAAAACTGTTTTTT
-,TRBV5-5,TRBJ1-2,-,CASSLSGGNYGYTF,TGTGCCAGCAGCTTGTCGGGAGGTAACTATGGCTACACCTTC
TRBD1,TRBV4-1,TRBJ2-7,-,CASSQTPALGQGAYEQYF,TGCGCCAGCAGCCAAACCCCTGCCTTGGGCCAGGGGGCCTACGAGCAGTACTTC
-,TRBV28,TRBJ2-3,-,CASAVRSTDTQYF,TGTGCCAGCGCAGTCAGGAGCACAGATACGCAGTATTTT
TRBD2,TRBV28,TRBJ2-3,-,CASSFSGGADTQYF,TGTGCCAGCAGTTTCTCGGGGGGGGCAGATACGCAGTATTTT
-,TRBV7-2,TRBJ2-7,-,CASSLLKSYEQYF,TGTGCCAGCAGCTTACTTAAATCCTACGAGCAGTACTTC
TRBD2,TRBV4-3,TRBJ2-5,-,CASSPTSGGAGETQYF,TGCGCCAGCAGCCCGACTAGCGGGGGGGCGGGAGAGACCCAGTACTTC
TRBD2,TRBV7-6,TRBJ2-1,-,CASSPAGLAGGVNEQFF,TGTGCCAGCAGCCCTGCGGGACTAGCGGGGGGGGTCAATGAGCAGTTCTTC
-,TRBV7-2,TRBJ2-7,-,CASSSNLYEQYF,TGTGCCAGCAGCTCCAACCTCTACGAGCAGTACTTC
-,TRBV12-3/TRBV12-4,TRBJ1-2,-,CASSFERSYGYTF,TGTGCCAGCAGTTTTGAACGAAGCTATGGCTACACCTTC
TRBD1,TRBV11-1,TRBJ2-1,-,CASSLKRQGFDEQFF,TGTGCCAGCAGCTTAAAGAGACAGGGGTTCGATGAGCAGTTCTTC
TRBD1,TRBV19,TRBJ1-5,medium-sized,CASRLTGGEYQPQHF,TGTGCCAGTAGATTGACAGGGGGCGAATATCAGCCCCAGCATTTT